The rows below give T cell receptor beta chains drawn from one sample of a study of T cells after yellow fever vaccination. Each CDR3 protein is one row after TCRdb ran MiXCR on the 5' RACE reads. Among 550,000 or so distinct CDR3 sequences listed, less than 20% were seen once. The source material was PBMCs, sampled 15 days after the yellow fever booster vaccination. The receptors here all came from a man in his thirties or forties who received the YFV17D yellow fever vaccine. The CDR3 runs from the conserved cysteine through the conserved F or W. Fields, in order: clone size, V gene, J gene, D gene, CDR3 DNA, CDR3 protein. D genes are given only for firm matches. Clone size, where shown, is once, few, many, or a class for clones that have expanded.

size: .
V: TRBV2
J: TRBJ2-7
D: TRBD2
DNA: TGTGCCAGCAGTATCGGGACTAGCGGGAATAAGCAGTACTTC
CDR3: CASSIGTSGNKQYF

size: few
V: TRBV20-1
J: TRBJ1-2
D: TRBD1
DNA: TGCAGTGCTTATGGACAGGAGAACTATGGCTACACCTTC
CDR3: CSAYGQENYGYTF

size: .
V: TRBV6-2/TRBV6-3
J: TRBJ2-7
D: .
DNA: TGTGCCAGCACCCTGGGCGGAGGATCCTACGAGCAGTACTTC
CDR3: CASTLGGGSYEQYF

size: few
V: TRBV13
J: TRBJ2-1
D: .
DNA: TGTGCCAGCAGCGTATATAACAACGTATACAATGAGCAGTTCTTC
CDR3: CASSVYNNVYNEQFF

size: .
V: TRBV18
J: TRBJ2-5
D: .
DNA: TGTGCCAGCTCAACCCAGGTCCCCGAGACCCAGTACTTC
CDR3: CASSTQVPETQYF

size: many
V: TRBV12-3/TRBV12-4
J: TRBJ2-5
D: .
DNA: TGTGCCAGCAGTTTGGACTATCGGGAGACCCAGTACTTC
CDR3: CASSLDYRETQYF

size: few
V: TRBV27
J: TRBJ2-5
D: .
DNA: TGTGCCAGCAGTTTATCTCCCAAGGGAGAGACCCAGTACTTC
CDR3: CASSLSPKGETQYF

size: few
V: TRBV20-1
J: TRBJ2-1
D: TRBD2
DNA: TGCAGTGCTTTACCGGGACTAGCGGGAGGGTACAATGAGCAGTTCTTC
CDR3: CSALPGLAGGYNEQFF

size: few
V: TRBV7-9
J: TRBJ1-1
D: .
DNA: TGTGCCAGCAGAACAGGGTTTGGCACTGAAGCTTTCTTT
CDR3: CASRTGFGTEAFF

size: .
V: TRBV14
J: TRBJ2-3
D: .
DNA: TGTGCCGAAAGGGGCCTCCCCTGCTCAGAAGATACGCAGTATTTT
CDR3: CAERGLPCSEDTQYF

size: few
V: TRBV12-3/TRBV12-4
J: TRBJ1-1
D: .
DNA: TGTGCCAGCAGTTACCTCGATGAAGCTTTCTTT
CDR3: CASSYLDEAFF

size: .
V: TRBV7-2
J: TRBJ2-1
D: .
DNA: TGTGCCAGCAGCTCGACGGGCACCAGTGGTCAGTTCTTC
CDR3: CASSSTGTSGQFF

size: .
V: TRBV27
J: TRBJ1-1
D: .
DNA: TGTGCCAGCAGTCAGTCGGACGGTGAAGCTTTCTTT
CDR3: CASSQSDGEAFF

size: few
V: TRBV7-2
J: TRBJ2-3
D: .
DNA: TGTGCCAGCAGCACCGGGACTGCCACACAGCATACGCAGTATTTT
CDR3: CASSTGTATQHTQYF

size: many
V: TRBV7-2
J: TRBJ2-5
D: .
DNA: TGTGCCAGCAGCCCCTGGGAGACCCAGTACTTC
CDR3: CASSPWETQYF

size: few
V: TRBV7-2
J: TRBJ2-7
D: TRBD2
DNA: TGTGCCAGCAGCCCCAGGACTAGCGGGACCCACGAGCAGTACTTC
CDR3: CASSPRTSGTHEQYF

size: few
V: TRBV9
J: TRBJ2-5
D: .
DNA: TGTGCCAGCAGCGCCGGGGGTAACAGCCAAGAGACCCAGTACTTC
CDR3: CASSAGGNSQETQYF

size: few
V: TRBV6-5
J: TRBJ2-5
D: .
DNA: TGTGCCAGCAGTTATTCGGGGATGAGGGAGACCCAGTACTTC
CDR3: CASSYSGMRETQYF

size: .
V: TRBV29-1
J: TRBJ2-7
D: TRBD2
DNA: TGCAGCGTTGAACAGGGACTACGCGAGCAGTACTTC
CDR3: CSVEQGLREQYF

size: .
V: TRBV7-2
J: TRBJ2-5
D: TRBD1
DNA: TGTGCCAGCGCGGACGCCAGGGGGTTAATAGAGACCCAGTACTTC
CDR3: CASADARGLIETQYF

size: few
V: TRBV18
J: TRBJ1-1
D: .
DNA: TGTGCCAGCTCACAGGGTCGGGGGAACACTGAAGCTTTCTTT
CDR3: CASSQGRGNTEAFF

size: few
V: TRBV5-1
J: TRBJ2-1
D: TRBD2
DNA: TGCGCCAGCAGCTTGGGCGAGCGGGAGGTCTCGGAGCAGTTCTTC
CDR3: CASSLGEREVSEQFF

size: .
V: TRBV20-1
J: TRBJ2-1
D: TRBD2
DNA: TGCAGCGTCGCAGCTAGCGGGAGAAGATACAATGAGCAGTTCTTC
CDR3: CSVAASGRRYNEQFF

size: .
V: TRBV6-1
J: TRBJ2-3
D: .
DNA: TGTGCCAGCAGTACCTGGGACTTTACTAGCACAGATACGCAGTATTTT
CDR3: CASSTWDFTSTDTQYF

size: few
V: TRBV29-1
J: TRBJ2-7
D: .
DNA: TGCAGCGTGGGGACCGTTCTCTCCTACGAGCAGTACTTC
CDR3: CSVGTVLSYEQYF

size: .
V: TRBV7-2
J: TRBJ1-1
D: .
DNA: TGTGCCAGCAGCTTTGGGACCAGGGGCCTGTACACTGAAGCTTTCTTT
CDR3: CASSFGTRGLYTEAFF

size: few
V: TRBV6-5
J: TRBJ1-2
D: .
DNA: TGTGCCACAGCTCAGTACTATGGCTACACCTTC
CDR3: CATAQYYGYTF

size: .
V: TRBV7-8
J: TRBJ2-2
D: .
DNA: TGTGCCAGCCCCAGCAGTTCGAACACCGGGGAGCTGTTTTTT
CDR3: CASPSSSNTGELFF